The next 19 T cell receptor beta chains were all read from a single sample in a study of shared clonotypes between healthy human individuals. Profiling relied on immunoSEQ multiplex PCR, and the TCRdb table lists in-frame clones only, not all of them. The sample consists of 2 million to 3 million clones, 93% of them appearing once. Material: naive CD4+ T cells from PBMCs. As to subset: CD45RA+ positively selected. The receptors here all came from a man younger than 35 in good health. Some clones in this sample may be carry-over from other donors' samples.

This sequence joins TRBV28 and TRBJ2-3; the D call may be TRBD1 or TRBD2 (5 bases each). The germline V gene encodes CDR1 MDHEN and CDR2 SYDVKM. With 7 bases removed from V and 0 bases from J, the gap between germline ends came to 23 bases. This CDR3 region has 18 residues. CDR3 coding DNA: TGTGCCAGCACGAGGGGTCTCCCCCCACCCACAAGCACAGATACGCAGTATTTT. The encoded protein is CASTRGLPPPTSTDTQYF.

J is TRBJ2-2 and V is TRBV5-1, with D unresolved. This CDR3 is built from 14 residues. V was trimmed by 9 bases and J by 6 bases, leaving 18 bases between them. In germline, CDR1 is SGHRS, CDR2 YFSETQ. CDR3 residues: CATRLGTAPGELFF. In DNA form, the CDR3 reads TGCGCCACCCGCCTGGGAACCGCCCCCGGGGAGCTGTTTTTT.

The chain uses TRBV27 and TRBJ2-7; D unresolved. The CDR3 contains 15 residues. Trimming took off 5 bases at V and 4 bases at J, with 18 bases between the two ends. CDR1 and CDR2 (germline): MNHEY, SMNVEV (reference sequence). In DNA form, the CDR3 reads TGTGCCAGCAGTCTCATCCGGGCCTTGTGGTACGAGCAGTACTTC. Encoded protein: CASSLIRALWYEQYF.

The rearrangement links TRBV9 to TRBJ1-3; 7 positions match TRBD1. CDR1 is SGDLS and CDR2 is YYNGEE in the germline V gene. This CDR3 is 18 amino acids long. J lost 1 base, V lost 3 bases, and 13 bases had no gene match. The CDR3 DNA follows: TGTGCCAGCAGCGCGGTATTGACAGGGTCGCAATCTGGAAACACCATATATTTT. Its protein is CASSAVLTGSQSGNTIYF.

This rearrangement joins TRBV11-2 to TRBJ2-1, with D possibly matching TRBD1 (6 bases). The germline V gene encodes CDR1 SGHAT and CDR2 FQNNGV. The germline V and J ends were trimmed by 5 bases and 8 bases, with 10 bases remaining between them. The CDR3 sequence is 12 residues long. The CDR3 loop reads CASSPGAYEQFF. Here the CDR3 DNA reads TGTGCCAGCAGCCCAGGGGCCTATGAGCAGTTCTTC.

The chain combines TRBV7-2 with TRBJ2-7; D gene ambiguous. Germline CDR1 reads SGHTA; CDR2 reads FQGNSA. This CDR3 has 14 residues. V lost 1 base and J 5 bases, leaving 12 bases between the germline ends. DNA for the CDR3: TGTGCCAGCAGCTTAGGCGCAGTTCGCGACGAGCAGTACTTC. It yields the protein CASSLGAVRDEQYF.

The chain carries TRBV5-1 and TRBJ1-1, with D tentatively TRBD1 (5 bases). The V gene's germline CDR1 is SGHRS and CDR2 YFSETQ. V lost 5 bases to trimming and J lost 2 bases, with 10 bases between them. The CDR3 covers 13 residues. The CDR3 DNA follows: TGCGCCAGCAGAGGGACCCTCAACACTGAAGCTTTCTTT. Its protein product is CASRGTLNTEAFF.

This chain links TRBV7-9 with TRBJ2-7; D ambiguous. Looked up from germline, CDR1 is SEHNR and CDR2 is FQNEAQ (reference sequence). The V and J ends lost 5 bases and 0 bases respectively, with 14 bases between them. The CDR3 loop spans 15 amino acids. CDR3 region: CASSPPPGNSYEQYF. Here the CDR3 DNA reads TGTGCCAGCAGCCCCCCCCCAGGTAACTCCTACGAGCAGTACTTC.

The J gene is TRBJ1-6, the V gene TRBV6-1, with TRBD1 matching 8 bases. V shed 7 bases and J 9 bases; nucleotides not matched to a gene: 11. The CDR3 spans 15 residues. Germline CDR1 is MNHNS and CDR2 is SASEGT. CDR3 sequence reads: CASISGRGLGSPLHF. For the CDR3, the DNA is TGTGCCAGCATTTCGGGCAGGGGGCTTGGTTCACCCCTCCACTTT.

The chain is built from TRBV28 and TRBJ2-5, with 7 bases identical to TRBD2. Losses at the gene ends were 3 bases for V and 3 bases for J; bases not matched to a gene: 10. The CDR3 length is 16 residues. Germline V gene sequence: CDR1 MDHEN, CDR2 SYDVKM. CDR3 bases: TGTGCCAGCAGTTTGTGGGGGGGACCGCTTGAAGAGACCCAGTACTTC. It encodes CASSLWGGPLEETQYF.

The J gene is TRBJ2-7, the V gene TRBV27; D may be TRBD2 (5 bases). In germline, CDR1 is MNHEY, CDR2 SMNVEV (reference sequence). This CDR3 comprises 16 residues. The V gene lost 6 bases and the J gene lost 0 bases, with 18 bases spanning the gap. The DNA of the CDR3 is TGTGCCAGCAGCCCCCTTGGGTGGGAGCGCTCCTACGAGCAGTACTTC. Its protein product is CASSPLGWERSYEQYF.

The chain employs TRBV2 and TRBJ2-2; tentatively, D is TRBD1 or TRBD2 (5 bases each). There are 16 residues in the CDR3. Trimming left V 7 bases short and J 4 bases short, with 19 bases between. Germline-derived CDR1 and CDR2 are SNHLY and FYNNEI. Here the CDR3 reads CASTSTGAGFTGELFF. In DNA form, the CDR3 reads TGTGCCAGCACAAGTACCGGGGCAGGCTTCACCGGGGAGCTGTTTTTT.

This clone appeared once. This chain connects TRBV18 to TRBJ2-7; D not certain. Germline V gives CDR1 KGHSH, CDR2 LQKENI. The CDR3 runs to 13 residues. V was clipped by 4 bases and J by 5 bases, with 12 bases between them. CDR3 sequence: CASSRLTIDEQYF. CDR3 bases: TGTGCCAGCTCACGACTGACCATCGACGAGCAGTACTTC.

This clone appeared a single time. This sequence joins TRBV10-1 and TRBJ2-7; unclear D gene. The CDR3 runs to 14 residues. Trimming took 2 bases from V and 1 from J, leaving 9 bases between them. Germline V lookup: CDR1 WNHNN, CDR2 SYGVQD (reference sequence). This CDR3 is CASSEGSPSYEQYF. In nucleotides, the CDR3 is TGCGCCAGCAGTGAGGGTAGCCCATCCTACGAGCAGTACTTC.

This clone occurred once. The J gene is TRBJ1-2, the V gene TRBV5-1, with 10 bases fitting TRBD1. Germline V gene sequence: CDR1 SGHRS, CDR2 YFSETQ. Trimming at V came to 4 bases and at J to 10 bases, leaving 7 bases not matched to a gene. This CDR3 has 13 amino acids. CDR3 DNA sequence: TGCGCCAGCAGCCTCGGGACAGGGGATTCCTACACCTTC. Its translation is CASSLGTGDSYTF.

The V and J genes are TRBV28 and TRBJ1-5, with D unresolved. The CDR3 totals 17 residues. Trimming stripped 4 bases from V and 2 bases from J, with 18 bases between. The V gene's germline CDR1 is MDHEN and CDR2 SYDVKM. CDR3 loop: CASSSPSRRKGNQPQHF. The CDR3 DNA reads TGTGCCAGCAGTTCCCCTTCCCGACGGAAGGGCAATCAGCCCCAGCATTTT.

This chain joins TRBV6-5 and TRBJ1-1, with D perhaps matching TRBD1 (5 bases). Trimming removed 6 bases at V and 4 bases at J, with 15 bases between. In germline, CDR1 is MNHEY, CDR2 SVGAGI. The CDR3 covers 14 residues. CDR3 sequence: CASRPWAGGTEAFF. CDR3 nucleotide sequence: TGTGCCAGCAGACCGTGGGCGGGGGGCACTGAAGCTTTCTTT.

V gene TRBV10-3 combines with J gene TRBJ2-3; possible D gene TRBD2, 6 bases. Germline V gene sequence: CDR1 ENHRY, CDR2 SYGVKD. The CDR3 has 15 residues. V shed 6 bases and J shed 2 bases, with 15 bases lying between them. DNA of the CDR3: TGTGCCATCAGGGGAGCGGGTCGCTTCACAGATACGCAGTATTTT. Translation: CAIRGAGRFTDTQYF.

About this clone itself: Compared with germline, one end of the junction differs, possibly owing to a read error. This chain connects TRBV30 to TRBJ1-4; D is undetermined. Germline CDR1 GTSNPN, CDR2 SVGIG (reference sequence). This CDR3 has 13 residues. This CDR3 is CAWSALIGREVHF. CDR3 coding DNA: TGTGCCTGGAGTGCCCTAATTGGTAGGGAGGTCCATTTT.